This T cell receptor beta chain was profiled in a study of T cells in Graves' hyperthyroidism and ophthalmopathy. Exclusion of a patient resulted from uncontrolled infection, other autoimmune disease, pregnancy or lactation. The PBMCs studied were ones that came from about 9.9 ml fresh peripheral blood. Regarding the study as a whole: Most thyroid clonotypes that were expanded above 0.001 also turned up in blood.

This clonotype was seen at least ten times. The target antigen is unknown. The CDR3 sequence is 14 residues long. The V gene end was trimmed by 6 bases and the J gene end by 2 bases; junction bases not matched to a gene: 7. Germline V gene sequence: CDR1 MNHEY, CDR2 SMNVEV (reference sequence). Amplified regions were TCR beta CDR3 sequences from RNA transcripts. During a first-round RT-PCR of the TCR CDR3, the HTBI primer set was used. TCRdb redid the calling of the multiplex PCR reads with MiXCR, one entry per CDR3 protein. This table has more than 500,000 distinct CDR3 sequences, about 15% appearing once.

The chain joins TRBV27 to TRBJ2-7; 7 nucleotides line up with TRBD2. This receptor was identified in a woman in her 40s with Graves' hyperthyroidism. Sequenced material: blood. The CDR3 DNA reads as TGTGCCAGCAGCTTAGCCGGACTAGCCTACGAGCAGTACTTC. Encoded protein: CASSLAGLAYEQYF.